The rows below give T cell receptor beta chains drawn from one sample of a study of blood T cell repertoires in COVID-19. The protocol was immunoSEQ multiplex PCR, while the TCRdb copy is restricted to in-frame clones and leaves out a portion. There are approximately 100,000 clones in the sample; approximately 91% occur only once, and roughly 5% lies in the top ten. Sequencing used peripheral blood. All receptors derive from a human donor in a cohort sampled during active COVID-19. Both conserved end residues are part of each CDR3. D genes are given only for firm matches. Expanded clones get a size class; other rows say once, few or many, or leave the size out.

V gene	clone size	D gene	J gene	CDR3 DNA	CDR3 protein
TRBV7-9	NA	TRBD2	TRBJ2-7	TGTGCCAGCAGCGGGGGACTAGCTGGTTACGAGCAGTACTTC	CASSGGLAGYEQYF
TRBV28	NA	TRBD2	TRBJ2-1	TGTGCCAGCAGGTCTAGCGGAAGGAATGAGCAGTTCTTC	CASRSSGRNEQFF
TRBV2	NA	NA	TRBJ1-1	TGTGCCAGCAGTAGCGGGGGAAAGGGAACTGAAGCTTTCTTT	CASSSGGKGTEAFF
TRBV28	few	NA	TRBJ1-5	TGTGCCAGCACAGGTGGCGATCAGCCCCAGCATTTT	CASTGGDQPQHF
TRBV11-3	NA	NA	TRBJ2-1	TGTGCCAGCAGCTTAAGACAGAACAATGAGCAGTTCTTC	CASSLRQNNEQFF
TRBV5-4	NA	TRBD2	TRBJ2-7	TGTGCCAGCAGCTCTTTTGGGCAGGGACTAGCTAGACAGTACTTC	CASSSFGQGLARQYF
TRBV5-4	NA	NA	TRBJ2-1	TGTGCCAGCAGCCCCGACAGGAGCTCCTACAATGAGCAGTTCTTC	CASSPDRSSYNEQFF
TRBV6-5	NA	NA	TRBJ1-1	TGTGCCAGCAGTTACATCAGTTCGAGGTACACTGAAGCTTTCTTT	CASSYISSRYTEAFF
TRBV9	NA	TRBD2	TRBJ2-3	TGTGCCAGCAGCGGCGACTGGACTAGCGGGGTGACAGATACGCAGTATTTT	CASSGDWTSGVTDTQYF
TRBV6-5	NA	NA	TRBJ2-3	TGTGCCAGCAGTTACGGGCAGGGGTTTTTTACTCGGTATTTT	CASSYGQGFFTRYF
TRBV19	NA	TRBD2	TRBJ2-7	TGTGCCAGTAGTATAGAGGGCGGGAGCCACTCAACCTACGAGCAGTACTTC	CASSIEGGSHSTYEQYF
TRBV7-6	NA	TRBD1	TRBJ2-3	TGTGCCAGCAGCTCGACCGGGACAGAGACGGATACGCAGTATTTT	CASSSTGTETDTQYF
TRBV2	few	TRBD2	TRBJ2-7	TGTGCCAGCAGGGCCCCGGGAGGGGGCTCCTACGAGCAGTACTTC	CASRAPGGGSYEQYF
TRBV4-1	NA	TRBD1	TRBJ1-1	TGCGCCAGCAGCGCCGAACAGGGGGGGAACACTGAAGCTTTCTTT	CASSAEQGGNTEAFF
TRBV18	NA	NA	TRBJ1-2	TGTGCCAGCTCGCCACCTGGGCTAGGGGCTAACTATGGCTACACCTTC	CASSPPGLGANYGYTF
TRBV7-2	NA	NA	TRBJ2-3	TGTGCCAGCAGCTTAGATTATTCAGATACGCAGTATTTT	CASSLDYSDTQYF
TRBV28	once	TRBD1	TRBJ2-6	TGTGCCAGCAGCCCCACCGGGACAGGGGGCTTTGGGGCCAACGTCCTGACTTTC	CASSPTGTGGFGANVLTF
TRBV7-9	NA	NA	TRBJ2-2	TGTGCCAGCAGCCGTACCGGGGAGCTGTTTTTT	CASSRTGELFF
TRBV6-1	NA	TRBD1	TRBJ1-6	TGTGCCAGCAGTGAAACTCAGGGGGTTCGTTCACCCCTCCACTTT	CASSETQGVRSPLHF
TRBV4-1	few	TRBD2	TRBJ2-3	TGCGCCAGCAGCCAAACTAGCGGGGGGACGCAGTATTTT	CASSQTSGGTQYF
TRBV28	NA	NA	TRBJ2-7	TGTGCCAGCAGTTTGGCTTTGGGCCCTGTAACCTACGAGCAGTACTTC	CASSLALGPVTYEQYF
TRBV29-1	NA	TRBD2	TRBJ2-1	TGCAGCGTCGACCAGGGTAGCGGGAGCTACAATGAGCAGTTCTTC	CSVDQGSGSYNEQFF
TRBV6-1	once	TRBD2	TRBJ2-2	TGTGCCAGCAGTGAGGTGACTAGCGGTGTCGGCGGGGAGCTGTTTTTT	CASSEVTSGVGGELFF
TRBV28	NA	NA	TRBJ1-5	TGTGCCAGCAGTTTAGGCGGAAGCAATCAGCCCCAGCATTTT	CASSLGGSNQPQHF
TRBV4-3	NA	NA	TRBJ1-1	TGCGCCAGCAGCCAAGATATCAGGGAGGACACTGAAGCTTTCTTT	CASSQDIREDTEAFF
TRBV28	NA	NA	TRBJ1-1	TGTGCCAGCACCAAAGGAGGAACTGAAGCTTTCTTT	CASTKGGTEAFF
TRBV7-9	few	NA	TRBJ1-2	TGTGCCAGCAGCCCCTTGATACAGTATGGCTACACCTTC	CASSPLIQYGYTF
TRBV9	once	TRBD1	TRBJ1-4	TGTGCCAGCAGCGTATCCGGGACAGCTTATAATGAAAAACTGTTTTTT	CASSVSGTAYNEKLFF
TRBV11-3	once	NA	TRBJ2-1	TGTGCCAGCAGCTCAGACAGGATTAATGAGCAGTTCTTC	CASSSDRINEQFF
TRBV28	NA	TRBD1	TRBJ2-7	TGTGCCAGCAGTTTCTCCCAGGGGGTTAGCTCCTACGAGCAGTACTTC	CASSFSQGVSSYEQYF
TRBV28	NA	NA	TRBJ1-3	TGTGCCAGCAGTTTAACTGGGGCCGGAAACACCATATATTTT	CASSLTGAGNTIYF
TRBV5-4	NA	NA	TRBJ1-3	TGTGCCAGCAGAATCGCCGGGACTTCTGGAAACACCATATATTTT	CASRIAGTSGNTIYF
TRBV28	NA	TRBD1	TRBJ2-1	TGTGCCAGCAGTTTGGGACAGGCCTCCTACAATGAGCAGTTCTTC	CASSLGQASYNEQFF
TRBV5-1	NA	NA	TRBJ2-7	TGCGCCAGCAGCTTGGGGGGGCCTGACGAGCAGTACTTC	CASSLGGPDEQYF
TRBV7-2	NA	NA	TRBJ1-2	TGTGCCAGCAGCTTAGTGGTCTACGGTGATGGCTACACCTTC	CASSLVVYGDGYTF
TRBV6-1	NA	NA	TRBJ2-1	TGTGCCAGCAGTGACCCGGGACTCTCAGCGGAGCAGTTCTTC	CASSDPGLSAEQFF
TRBV19	NA	TRBD1	TRBJ2-7	TGTGCCAGTAGTACCGGGACAGGGGGCTACGAGCAGTACTTC	CASSTGTGGYEQYF
TRBV12-3/TRBV12-4	NA	NA	TRBJ2-2	TGTGCCAGCAGACGGACACCCACCGGGGAGCTGTTTTTT	CASRRTPTGELFF
TRBV28	few	TRBD1	TRBJ1-2	TGTGCCAGCAGAACCCTCGGGACAGGAGGTTATGGCTACACCTTC	CASRTLGTGGYGYTF
TRBV11-3	once	NA	TRBJ1-2	TGTGCCAGCAGCGGCCCAACAGGCTATGGCTACACCTTC	CASSGPTGYGYTF
TRBV11-3	once	TRBD1	TRBJ1-2	TGTGCCAGCAGCTCCGATATTCCAGGGACAGGGCCGAACTATGGCTACACCTTC	CASSSDIPGTGPNYGYTF
TRBV30	NA	TRBD1	TRBJ1-6	TGTGCCTGGAGCCGAACAGGGGTGGGCTCACCCCTCCACTTT	CAWSRTGVGSPLHF
TRBV4-2	NA	NA	TRBJ1-2	TGTGCCAGCAGCCAAGAGTGGCAGGCTCATCCCGATGGCTACACCTTC	CASSQEWQAHPDGYTF
TRBV28	few	TRBD1	TRBJ2-7	TGTGCCAGCAGTCCCTGGGACAGGGGGAGCTCCTACGAGCAGTACTTC	CASSPWDRGSSYEQYF
TRBV12-3/TRBV12-4	once	NA	TRBJ2-5	TGTGCCAGCAGTGTAAGCCTCGGGGGGACCCAGTACTTC	CASSVSLGGTQYF
TRBV5-6	once	NA	TRBJ2-2	TGTGCCAGCACCCGTTCCGGGACAACGAACACCGGGGAGCTGTTTTTT	CASTRSGTTNTGELFF
TRBV19	NA	NA	TRBJ1-1	TGTGCCAGATCAAACTGGGGGCTCGGGGACACTGAAGCTTTCTTT	CARSNWGLGDTEAFF
TRBV7-8	NA	TRBD2	TRBJ2-2	TGTGCCAGCAGCGGGGGGGAAGGGGAGCTGTTTTTT	CASSGGEGELFF
TRBV14	NA	TRBD1	TRBJ1-4	TGTGCCAGCAGCCCCAACCGACAGGGAGGAAAACTGTTTTTT	CASSPNRQGGKLFF
TRBV5-1	NA	NA	TRBJ1-4	TGCGCCAGCAGCCTGCTTATCCACTCAGGAGGAGATGCAACTAATGAAAAACTGTTTTTT	CASSLLIHSGGDATNEKLFF
TRBV3-1/TRBV3-2	NA	NA	TRBJ2-5	TGTGCCAGCAGCCAAGGGGGGCTTGGGCAAGAGACCCAGTACTTC	CASSQGGLGQETQYF
TRBV4-1	NA	TRBD2	TRBJ2-2	TGCGCCAGCAGCCAAGAAACTAGCGGGAGATGGGAGGCCGGGGAGCTGTTTTTT	CASSQETSGRWEAGELFF
TRBV4-3	NA	NA	TRBJ1-2	TGCGCCAGCAGCCAAGAACCATCCCCGCGGGGCTATGGCTACACCTTC	CASSQEPSPRGYGYTF
TRBV6-6	NA	NA	TRBJ1-6	TGTGCCAGCAGACAACTAGGTTCACCCCTCCACTTT	CASRQLGSPLHF
TRBV18	NA	TRBD2	TRBJ2-1	TGTGCCAGCTCACTGGGGACTAGGGTCGATGAGCAGTTCTTC	CASSLGTRVDEQFF
TRBV14	NA	NA	TRBJ2-7	TGTGCCAGCAGCCAAGTGGGCAGGGGCTCCTACGAGCAGTACTTC	CASSQVGRGSYEQYF
TRBV19	NA	NA	TRBJ1-4	TGTGCCAGTCTGGGGGACACGCCAATTGGAAAACTGTTTTTT	CASLGDTPIGKLFF
TRBV6-5	NA	TRBD1	TRBJ2-7	TGTGCCAGCAGGAACAGGGGGCGGAGCGACGAGCAGTACTTC	CASRNRGRSDEQYF
TRBV27	NA	NA	TRBJ1-1	TGTGCCAGCAGTCCGACGGACTCTTGGAACACTGAAGCTTTCTTT	CASSPTDSWNTEAFF
TRBV19	NA	TRBD1	TRBJ2-7	TGTGCCAGTAGAATGACAGGGGGTAACTACGAGCAGTACTTC	CASRMTGGNYEQYF